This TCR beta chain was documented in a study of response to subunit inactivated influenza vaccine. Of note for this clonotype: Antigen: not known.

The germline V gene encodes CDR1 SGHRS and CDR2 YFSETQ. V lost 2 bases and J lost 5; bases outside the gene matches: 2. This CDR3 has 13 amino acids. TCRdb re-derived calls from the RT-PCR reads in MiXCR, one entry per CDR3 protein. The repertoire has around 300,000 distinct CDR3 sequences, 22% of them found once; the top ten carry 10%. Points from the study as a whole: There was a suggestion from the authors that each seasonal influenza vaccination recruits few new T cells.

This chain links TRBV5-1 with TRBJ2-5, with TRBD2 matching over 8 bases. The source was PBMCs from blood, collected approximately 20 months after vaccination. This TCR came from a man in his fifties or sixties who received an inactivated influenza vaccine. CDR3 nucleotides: TGCGCCAGCAGCTTCAAGCGGGGGGAGACCCAGTACTTC. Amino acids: CASSFKRGETQYF.